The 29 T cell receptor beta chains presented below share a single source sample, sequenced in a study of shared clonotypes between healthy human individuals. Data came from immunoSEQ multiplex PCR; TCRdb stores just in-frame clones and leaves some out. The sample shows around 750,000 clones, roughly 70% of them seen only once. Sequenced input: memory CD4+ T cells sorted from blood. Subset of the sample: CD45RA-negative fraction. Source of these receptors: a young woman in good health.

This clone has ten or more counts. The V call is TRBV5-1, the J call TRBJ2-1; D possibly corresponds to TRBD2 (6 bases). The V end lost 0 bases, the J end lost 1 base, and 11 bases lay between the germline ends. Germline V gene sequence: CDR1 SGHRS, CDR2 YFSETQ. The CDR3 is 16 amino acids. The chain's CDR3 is CASSLGRVGSYNEQFF. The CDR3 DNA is TGCGCCAGCAGCTTGGGGAGGGTCGGGTCCTACAATGAGCAGTTCTTC.

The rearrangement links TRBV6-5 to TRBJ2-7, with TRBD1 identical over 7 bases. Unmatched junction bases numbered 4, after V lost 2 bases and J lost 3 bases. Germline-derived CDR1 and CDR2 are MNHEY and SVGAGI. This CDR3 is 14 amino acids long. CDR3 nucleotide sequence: TGTGCCAGCAGTTACAGGGGGCGCATCTACGAGCAGTACTTC. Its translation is CASSYRGRIYEQYF.

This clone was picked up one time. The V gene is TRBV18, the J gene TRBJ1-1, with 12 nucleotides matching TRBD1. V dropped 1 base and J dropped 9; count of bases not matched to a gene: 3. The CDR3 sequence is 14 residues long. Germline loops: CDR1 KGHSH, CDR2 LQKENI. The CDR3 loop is CASSPRDRGRKAFF. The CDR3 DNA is TGTGCCAGCTCACCACGGGACAGGGGGCGCAAAGCTTTCTTT.

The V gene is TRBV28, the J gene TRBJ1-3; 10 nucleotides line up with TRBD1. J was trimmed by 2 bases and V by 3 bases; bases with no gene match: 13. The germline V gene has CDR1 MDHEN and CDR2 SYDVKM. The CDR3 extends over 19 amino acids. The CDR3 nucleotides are TGTGCCAGCAGTTTTTCCGGGACAGGGGTTCGAGTCGCTGGAAACACCATATATTTT. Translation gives CASSFSGTGVRVAGNTIYF.

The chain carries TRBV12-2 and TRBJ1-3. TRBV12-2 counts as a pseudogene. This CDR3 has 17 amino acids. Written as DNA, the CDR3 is TGTGCAAGTCGCTTTTTACGGCTGACGGTGCCTGGAAACACCATATATTTT. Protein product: CASRFLRLTVPGNTIYF.

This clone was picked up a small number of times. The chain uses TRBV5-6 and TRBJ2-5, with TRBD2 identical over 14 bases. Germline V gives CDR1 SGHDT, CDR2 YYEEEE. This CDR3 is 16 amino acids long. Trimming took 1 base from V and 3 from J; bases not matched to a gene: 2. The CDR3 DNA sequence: TGTGCCAGCAGCTTGTCGGGACTAGCGGGAGAAGAGACCCAGTACTTC. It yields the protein CASSLSGLAGEETQYF.

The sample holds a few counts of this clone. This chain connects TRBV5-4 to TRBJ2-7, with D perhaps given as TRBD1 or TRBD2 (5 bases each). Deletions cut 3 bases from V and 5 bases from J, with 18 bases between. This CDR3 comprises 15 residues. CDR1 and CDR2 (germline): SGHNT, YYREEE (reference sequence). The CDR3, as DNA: TGTGCCAGCAGCTGGGGCGGGCCGGTCGGGGACGAGCAGTACTTC. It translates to CASSWGGPVGDEQYF.

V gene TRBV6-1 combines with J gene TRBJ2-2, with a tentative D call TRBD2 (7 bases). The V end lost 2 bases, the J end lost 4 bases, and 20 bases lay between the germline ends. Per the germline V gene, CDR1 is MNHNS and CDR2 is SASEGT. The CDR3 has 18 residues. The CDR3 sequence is CASSEFGPGGAGTGELFF. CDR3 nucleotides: TGTGCCAGCAGTGAATTTGGACCGGGGGGCGCTGGCACCGGGGAGCTGTTTTTT.

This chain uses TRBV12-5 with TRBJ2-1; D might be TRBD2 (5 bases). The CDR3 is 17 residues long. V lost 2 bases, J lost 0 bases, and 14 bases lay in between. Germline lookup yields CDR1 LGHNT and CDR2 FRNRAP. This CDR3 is CASGLTTTAVSYNEQFF. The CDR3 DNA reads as TGTGCTAGTGGTTTGACGACCACAGCGGTCTCCTACAATGAGCAGTTCTTC.

The CDR3 protein is CASRTSQNSYEQYF. The CDR3 region has the DNA TGTGCCAGCAGGACTAGCCAAAACTCCTACGAGCAGTACTTC. The chain has TRBV2 and TRBJ2-7, with 7 nucleotides matching TRBD2. The CDR3 extends over 14 amino acids. The germline V gene encodes CDR1 SNHLY and CDR2 FYNNEI. Trimming at V came to 6 bases and at J to 0 bases, leaving 5 bases not matched to a gene.

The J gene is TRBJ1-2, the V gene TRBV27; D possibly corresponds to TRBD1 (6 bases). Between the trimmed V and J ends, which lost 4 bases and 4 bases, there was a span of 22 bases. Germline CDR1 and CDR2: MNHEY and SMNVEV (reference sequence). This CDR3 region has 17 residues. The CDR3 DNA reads TGTGCCAGCAGTTCGGGACACTCTTTTCAGGTCCTCTATGGCTACACCTTC. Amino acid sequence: CASSSGHSFQVLYGYTF.

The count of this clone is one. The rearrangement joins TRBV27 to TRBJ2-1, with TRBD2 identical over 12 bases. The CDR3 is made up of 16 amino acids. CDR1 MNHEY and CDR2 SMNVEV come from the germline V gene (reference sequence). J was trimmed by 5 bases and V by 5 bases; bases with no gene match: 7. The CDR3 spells CASSPRTSGINNEQFF. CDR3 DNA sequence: TGTGCCAGCAGTCCCCGGACTAGCGGGATAAACAATGAGCAGTTCTTC.

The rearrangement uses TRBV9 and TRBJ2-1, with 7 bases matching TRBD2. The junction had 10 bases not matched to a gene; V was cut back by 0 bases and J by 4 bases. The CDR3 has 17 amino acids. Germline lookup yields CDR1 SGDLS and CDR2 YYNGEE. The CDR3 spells CASSVGVYGGSYNEQFF. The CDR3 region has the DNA TGTGCCAGCAGCGTAGGTGTTTACGGCGGGAGTTACAATGAGCAGTTCTTC. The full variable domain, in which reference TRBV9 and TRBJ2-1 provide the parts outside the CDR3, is DSGVTQTPKHLITATGQRVTLRCSPRSGDLSVYWYQQSLDQGLQFLIQYYNGEERAKGNILERFSAQQFPDLHSELNLSSLELGDSALYFCASSVGVYGGSYNEQFFGPGTRLTVL.

The CDR3 DNA reads as TGCGCCAGCAGCCCCGGGCCCGGCTCCTACAATGAGCAGTTCTTC. This gives the protein CASSPGPGSYNEQFF. The chain employs TRBV5-1 and TRBJ2-1; D is uncertain. Trimming stripped 4 bases from V and 0 bases from J, with 11 bases between. The V gene's germline CDR1 is SGHRS and CDR2 YFSETQ. The CDR3 has 15 residues.

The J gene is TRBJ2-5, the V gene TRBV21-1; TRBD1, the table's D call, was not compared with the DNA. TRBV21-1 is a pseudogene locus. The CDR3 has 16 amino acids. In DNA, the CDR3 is TGTGCCAGCAGCAATCCAAAACTCCAGGGCCAAGAGACCCAGTACTTC. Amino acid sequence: CASSNPKLQGQETQYF.

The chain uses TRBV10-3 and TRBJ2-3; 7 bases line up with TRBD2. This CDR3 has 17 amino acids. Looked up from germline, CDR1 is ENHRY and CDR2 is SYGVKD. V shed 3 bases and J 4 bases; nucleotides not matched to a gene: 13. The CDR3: CAISEGAVSSGADTQYF. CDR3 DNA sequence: TGTGCCATCAGTGAAGGGGCAGTTTCTAGCGGCGCAGATACGCAGTATTTT.

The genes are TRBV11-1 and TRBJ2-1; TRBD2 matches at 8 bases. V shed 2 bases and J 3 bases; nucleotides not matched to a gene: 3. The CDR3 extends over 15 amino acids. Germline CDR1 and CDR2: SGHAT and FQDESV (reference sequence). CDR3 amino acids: CASSLTGGIYNEQFF. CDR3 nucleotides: TGTGCCAGCAGCTTAACGGGAGGGATCTACAATGAGCAGTTCTTC.

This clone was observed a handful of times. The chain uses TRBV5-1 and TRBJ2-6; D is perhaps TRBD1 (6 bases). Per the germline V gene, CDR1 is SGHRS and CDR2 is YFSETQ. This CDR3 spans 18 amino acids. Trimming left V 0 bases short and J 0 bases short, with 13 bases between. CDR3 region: CASSLGQGLGSGANVLTF. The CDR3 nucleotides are TGCGCCAGCAGCTTGGGTCAGGGGTTAGGCTCTGGGGCCAACGTCCTGACTTTC.

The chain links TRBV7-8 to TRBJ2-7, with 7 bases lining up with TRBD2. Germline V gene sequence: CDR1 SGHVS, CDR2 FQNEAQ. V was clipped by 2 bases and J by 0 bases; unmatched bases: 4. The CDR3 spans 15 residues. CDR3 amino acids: CASSLRGRASYEQYF. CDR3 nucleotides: TGTGCCAGCAGCTTACGAGGGAGGGCCTCCTACGAGCAGTACTTC.

Written as DNA, the CDR3 is TGTGCCAGCAGCTTGTTAGGTGCTCCTAGCACAGATACGCAGTATTTT. This encodes CASSLLGAPSTDTQYF. The chain has TRBV5-6 and TRBJ2-3; no reliable D call. V was shortened by 1 base and J by 0 bases, with 12 bases between the two germline ends. The CDR3 is 16 residues long. The germline V gene encodes CDR1 SGHDT and CDR2 YYEEEE.

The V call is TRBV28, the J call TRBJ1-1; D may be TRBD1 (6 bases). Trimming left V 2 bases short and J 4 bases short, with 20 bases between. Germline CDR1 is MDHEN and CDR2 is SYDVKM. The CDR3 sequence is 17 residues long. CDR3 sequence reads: CASSLIGGGGSTTEAFF. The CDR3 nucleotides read TGTGCCAGCAGTTTAATAGGTGGGGGCGGCTCCACCACTGAAGCTTTCTTT.

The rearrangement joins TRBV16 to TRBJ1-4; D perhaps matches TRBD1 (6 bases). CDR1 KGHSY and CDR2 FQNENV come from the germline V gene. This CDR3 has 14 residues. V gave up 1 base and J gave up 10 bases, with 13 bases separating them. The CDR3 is CASSQYRESGKLFF. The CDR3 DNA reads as TGTGCCAGCAGCCAATACAGGGAGAGTGGAAAACTGTTTTTT. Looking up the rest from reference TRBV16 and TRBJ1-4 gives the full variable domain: GEEVAQTPKHLVRGEGQKAKLYCAPIKGHSYVFWYQQVLKNEFKFLISFQNENVFDETGMPKERFSAKCLPNSPCSLEIQATKLEDSAVYFCASSQYRESGKLFFGSGTQLSVL.

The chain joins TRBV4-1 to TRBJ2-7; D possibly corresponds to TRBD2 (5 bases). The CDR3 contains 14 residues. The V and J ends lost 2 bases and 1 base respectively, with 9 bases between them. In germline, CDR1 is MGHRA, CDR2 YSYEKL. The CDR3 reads CASSQPGLSYEQYF. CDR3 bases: TGCGCCAGCAGCCAACCAGGACTTTCCTACGAGCAGTACTTC.

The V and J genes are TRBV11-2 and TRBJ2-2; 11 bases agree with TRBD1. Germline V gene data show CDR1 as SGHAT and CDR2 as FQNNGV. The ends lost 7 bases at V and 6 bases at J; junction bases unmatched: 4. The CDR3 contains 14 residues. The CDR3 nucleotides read TGTGCCAGCACCGGGACAGGGGGAGCCGGGGAGCTGTTTTTT. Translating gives CASTGTGGAGELFF. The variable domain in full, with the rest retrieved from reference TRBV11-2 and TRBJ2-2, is EAGVAQSPRYKIIEKRQSVAFWCNPISGHATLYWYQQILGQGPKLLIQFQNNGVVDDSQLPKDRFSAERLKGVDSTLKIQPAKLEDSAVYLCASTGTGGAGELFFGEGSRLTVL.

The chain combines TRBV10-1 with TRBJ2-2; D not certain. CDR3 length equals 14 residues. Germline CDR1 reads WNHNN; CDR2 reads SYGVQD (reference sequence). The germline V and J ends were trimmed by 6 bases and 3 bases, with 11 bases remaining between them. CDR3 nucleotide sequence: TGCGCCAGCAGACCGCAGTGGGACACCGGGGAGCTGTTTTTT. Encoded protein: CASRPQWDTGELFF.

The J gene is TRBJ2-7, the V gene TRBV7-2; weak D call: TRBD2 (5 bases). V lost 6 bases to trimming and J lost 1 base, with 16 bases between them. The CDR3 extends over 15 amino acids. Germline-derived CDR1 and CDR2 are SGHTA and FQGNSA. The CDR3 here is CASSPGLLTSYEQYF. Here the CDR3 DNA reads TGTGCCAGCAGTCCAGGACTTTTGACTTCCTACGAGCAGTACTTC.

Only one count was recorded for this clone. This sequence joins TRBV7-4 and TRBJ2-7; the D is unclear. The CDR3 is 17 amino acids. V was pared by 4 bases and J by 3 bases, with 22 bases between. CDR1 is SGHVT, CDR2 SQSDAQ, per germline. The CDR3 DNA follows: TGTGCCAGCAGCTGTTGTTGGCACCCCCGGACCTACTACGAGCAGTACTTC. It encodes CASSCCWHPRTYYEQYF.

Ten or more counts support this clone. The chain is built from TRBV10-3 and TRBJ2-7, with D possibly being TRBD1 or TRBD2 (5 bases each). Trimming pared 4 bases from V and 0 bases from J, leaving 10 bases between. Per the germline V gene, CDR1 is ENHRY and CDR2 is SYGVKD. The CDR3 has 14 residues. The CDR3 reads CAISGGTVSYEQYF. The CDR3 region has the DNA TGTGCCATCAGTGGGGGGACGGTCTCCTACGAGCAGTACTTC.

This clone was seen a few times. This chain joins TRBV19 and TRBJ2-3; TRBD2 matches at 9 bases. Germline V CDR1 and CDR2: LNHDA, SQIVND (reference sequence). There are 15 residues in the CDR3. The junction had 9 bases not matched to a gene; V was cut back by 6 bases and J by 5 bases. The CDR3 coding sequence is TGTGCCAGTAGGGATCTAGCGGGAAAAGGAGATACGCAGTATTTT. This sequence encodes CASRDLAGKGDTQYF.